One sample yielded the 13 T cell receptor beta chains listed below, sequenced in a study of human T cells and chemical hapten exposure. Sequencing started from total RNA isolated from unfractionated whole blood. Each CDR3 protein is one row after TCRdb ran MiXCR on the 5' RACE reads. The data hold roughly 120,000 distinct CDR3 sequences, with around 20% observed a single time. These receptors came from a human donor in good health.

The CDR3 loop reads CASSSITKGYGNQPQHF. In DNA form, the CDR3 reads TGTGCCAGCAGCTCAATAACTAAGGGGTACGGCAATCAGCCCCAGCATTTT. This chain connects TRBV7-2 to TRBJ1-5, with TRBD1 as a possible D gene (5 bases). Germline lookup yields CDR1 SGHTA and CDR2 FQGNSA. Trimming removed 4 bases at V and 2 bases at J, with 18 bases between. The CDR3 length is 17 residues.

The rearrangement uses TRBV7-2 and TRBJ2-1, with a tentative D call TRBD2 (6 bases). CDR3 length equals 15 residues. Germline lookup yields CDR1 SGHTA and CDR2 FQGNSA. V lost 1 base, J lost 6 bases, and 13 bases lay in between. The CDR3 DNA is TGTGCCAGCAGCTTAGACGGGAGCTCGGGCAATGAGCAGTTCTTC. This translates into CASSLDGSSGNEQFF. The full variable domain, rest sourced from reference TRBV7-2 and TRBJ2-1, is GAGVSQSPSNKVTEKGKDVELRCDPISGHTALYWYRQSLGQGLEFLIYFQGNSAPDKSGLPSDRFSAERTGGSVSTLTIQRTQQEDSAVYLCASSLDGSSGNEQFFGPGTRLTVL.

This clonotype came up a few times. This rearrangement joins TRBV7-2 to TRBJ1-4; possibly TRBD1 for D (6 bases). V was pared by 5 bases and J by 3 bases, with 13 bases between. The CDR3 runs to 15 residues. Germline V gene lookup returns CDR1 SGHTA and CDR2 FQGNSA. The CDR3 nucleotides read TGTGCCAGCAGCCGCCAACAGGGATCTAATGAAAAACTGTTTTTT. Amino acid sequence: CASSRQQGSNEKLFF.

This clonotype was observed a few times. The rearrangement links TRBV13 to TRBJ2-1; D is unclear. This CDR3 contains 13 residues. In germline, CDR1 is PRHDT, CDR2 FYEKMQ (reference sequence). Trimming removed 1 base from V and 5 bases from J, with 6 bases in between. The CDR3 protein is CASSLEQNNEQFF. As DNA, the CDR3 is TGTGCCAGCAGCTTAGAACAGAACAATGAGCAGTTCTTC.

The V call is TRBV9, the J call TRBJ2-1, with TRBD2 identical over 10 bases. With V trimmed by 0 bases and J by 6 bases, 3 bases remained unmatched. The CDR3 has 15 amino acids. Germline V gene lookup returns CDR1 SGDLS and CDR2 YYNGEE. The CDR3 reads CASSVASGSRNEQFF. DNA for the CDR3: TGTGCCAGCAGCGTAGCTAGCGGGAGCCGCAATGAGCAGTTCTTC.

V gene TRBV28 combines with J gene TRBJ2-2; the D call may be TRBD1 or TRBD2 (6 bases each). The CDR3 runs 14 residues. The V and J ends lost 7 bases and 8 bases respectively, with 17 bases between them. The germline V gene encodes CDR1 MDHEN and CDR2 SYDVKM. The CDR3 sequence is CASMRGTVTGELFF. The CDR3 coding sequence is TGTGCCAGCATGAGGGGGACTGTCACGGGGGAGCTGTTTTTT.

The chain couples TRBV6-1 to TRBJ2-7; D unclear. CDR3 length equals 16 residues. Trimming took off 0 bases at V and 2 bases at J, with 14 bases between the two ends. Germline V gene data show CDR1 as MNHNS and CDR2 as SASEGT. The CDR3 DNA is TGTGCCAGCAGTGAAGCTGCGGCAGACCTTACCTACGAGCAGTACTTC. Encoded protein: CASSEAAADLTYEQYF.

The V and J genes are TRBV3-1 and TRBJ2-7; D tentatively fits TRBD1 or TRBD2 (5 bases each). V was clipped by 1 base and J by 5 bases, with 18 bases between them. CDR1 is LGHDT, CDR2 YNNKEL, per germline (reference sequence). The length of the CDR3 is 16 residues. The CDR3 is CASSQAAGAPNDEQYF. The CDR3 region has the DNA TGTGCCAGCAGCCAAGCGGCCGGGGCCCCCAACGACGAGCAGTACTTC.

The table lists this clonotype with a few counts. The V gene is TRBV2, the J gene TRBJ2-5; TRBD2 matches 12 bases. V trimming: 8 bases; J trimming: 5 bases; junction bases outside the gene matches: 12. Germline CDR1 and CDR2: SNHLY and FYNNEI. The CDR3 loop spans 16 amino acids. The CDR3 DNA is TGTGCCAGCTCCGGGCTACTAGCGGGAGGTGGCGAGACCCAGTACTTC. The encoded protein is CASSGLLAGGGETQYF.

The chain combines TRBV5-4 with TRBJ2-1; the match to TRBD1 covers 9 bases. V trimming: 7 bases; J trimming: 9 bases; junction bases outside the gene matches: 8. CDR1 and CDR2 (germline): SGHNT, YYREEE (reference sequence). The CDR3 length is 13 residues. The CDR3 region is CASGLGQGPEQFF. As DNA, the CDR3 is TGTGCCAGCGGATTAGGACAGGGGCCTGAGCAGTTCTTC. Full variable domain (remainder filled in from reference TRBV5-4 and TRBJ2-1): ETGVTQSPTHLIKTRGQQVTLRCSSQSGHNTVSWYQQALGQGPQFIFQYYREEENGRGNFPPRFSGLQFPNYSSELNVNALELDDSALYLCASGLGQGPEQFFGPGTRLTVL.

This chain links TRBV5-4 with TRBJ2-1; D call uncertain. The V end lost 2 bases, the J end lost 1 base, and 10 bases lay between the germline ends. CDR3 length equals 15 residues. Germline V gene data show CDR1 as SGHNT and CDR2 as YYREEE (reference sequence). CDR3 DNA: TGTGCCAGCAGCTTTGTTCCACTTTCCTACAATGAGCAGTTCTTC. This codes for CASSFVPLSYNEQFF.

This clonotype was counted between two and nine times. In DNA, the CDR3 is TGTGCCATCAGTGACCTGATCCTCGCCCGGGGCCTCTCCTACAATGAGCAGTTCTTC. Residues: CAISDLILARGLSYNEQFF. This chain connects TRBV10-3 to TRBJ2-1; D possibly uses TRBD1 or TRBD2 (5 bases each). The CDR3 is 19 residues long. CDR1 and CDR2 (germline): ENHRY, SYGVKD. V shed 3 bases and J shed 0 bases, with 21 bases lying between them.

A few counts support this clonotype. V is TRBV30 and J is TRBJ1-6; D unresolved. Germline loops: CDR1 GTSNPN, CDR2 SVGIG (reference sequence). V was pared by 2 bases and J by 7 bases, with 6 bases between. This CDR3 has 12 residues. The CDR3 region is CAWSTRNSPLHF. CDR3 in DNA: TGTGCCTGGAGTACACGGAATTCACCCCTCCACTTT.